The 14 T cell receptor beta chains below all came from one sample that was sequenced in a study of glioma-infiltrating T cells after dendritic cell vaccination. Here immunoSEQ multiplex PCR was the method, and the copy in TCRdb shows in-frame clones only, minus some. The sample contains more than 95,000 clones, 81% of which appear only once. The sequencing used blood, collected before dendritic cell vaccination. The receptors were sampled from a human donor with glioblastoma.

The chain carries TRBV7-9 and TRBJ1-1; tentative D call: TRBD1 (5 bases). V gave up 1 base and J gave up 1 base, with 7 bases separating them. From germline, CDR1 is SEHNR and CDR2 FQNEAQ (reference sequence). The CDR3 loop spans 14 amino acids. In DNA form, the CDR3 reads TGTGCCAGCAGCTTAGATCAGGGGAACACTGAAGCTTTCTTT. Its protein is CASSLDQGNTEAFF.

V gene TRBV2 combines with J gene TRBJ2-2; tentatively, D is TRBD2 (6 bases). The V gene lost 7 bases and the J gene lost 7 bases, with 22 bases spanning the gap. From germline, CDR1 is SNHLY and CDR2 FYNNEI. The length of the CDR3 is 16 residues. In DNA, the CDR3 is TGTGCCAGCAAGGCCGGTAGGCGGGGCGGAGGCGGGGAGCTGTTTTTT. Protein product: CASKAGRRGGGGELFF.

This sequence joins TRBV6-5 and TRBJ1-5, with unresolved D. CDR3 size: 15 residues. With 6 bases removed from V and 2 bases from J, the gap between germline ends came to 14 bases. Germline CDR1 and CDR2: MNHEY and SVGAGI. CDR3 nucleotides: TGTGCCAGCAGCCCCCTGAGGGTGGGCAATCAGCCCCAGCATTTT. Translated, it gives CASSPLRVGNQPQHF.

The chain joins TRBV15 to TRBJ1-2; D gene ambiguous. Germline CDR1 LNHNV, CDR2 YYDKDF (reference sequence). Between the trimmed V and J ends, which lost 3 bases and 4 bases, there was a span of 6 bases. The CDR3 contains 12 residues. Here the CDR3 DNA reads TGTGCCACCAGCAGTCGGTTCTATGGCTACACCTTC. Amino acid sequence: CATSSRFYGYTF.

The chain uses TRBV19 and TRBJ2-5, with 12 bases aligning to TRBD1. CDR1 LNHDA and CDR2 SQIVND come from the germline V gene (reference sequence). Trimming cost V 1 base and J 3 bases; bases outside gene matches: 6. This CDR3 contains 17 residues. The CDR3 nucleotides are TGTGCCAGTAGTATAGTGGGGACAGGGGGCTATGAAGAGACCCAGTACTTC. Amino acid sequence: CASSIVGTGGYEETQYF.

This sequence joins TRBV6-6 and TRBJ1-2, with 9 positions matching TRBD1. V trimming: 2 bases; J trimming: 6 bases; junction bases outside the gene matches: 10. The CDR3 extends over 16 amino acids. Germline loops: CDR1 MNHNY, CDR2 SVGAGI (reference sequence). This chain's CDR3 is CASSYPTGGEGDGYTF. In nucleotides, the CDR3 is TGTGCCAGCAGTTACCCTACAGGGGGCGAGGGGGATGGCTACACCTTC.

The chain is built from TRBV4-1 and TRBJ2-1; TRBD2 is a possible D gene (6 bases). Germline V gene lookup returns CDR1 MGHRA and CDR2 YSYEKL. Deletions cut 4 bases from V and 6 bases from J, with 10 bases between. The CDR3 is made up of 13 amino acids. The CDR3 region is CASSRGTVNEQFF. In nucleotides, the CDR3 is TGCGCCAGCAGCCGCGGGACTGTCAATGAGCAGTTCTTC.

The chain uses TRBV18 and TRBJ2-1; D may be TRBD1 (6 bases). V lost 3 bases and J lost 7, with 10 bases in between. Germline CDR1 KGHSH, CDR2 LQKENI. The CDR3 is 13 residues long. The CDR3 sequence: CASSPQGSNEQFF. CDR3 DNA sequence: TGTGCCAGCTCACCCCAGGGGAGTAATGAGCAGTTCTTC.

Only a few counts were recorded for this clone. The chain employs TRBV7-9 and TRBJ2-5, with 8 positions matching TRBD2. Trimming cost V 8 bases and J 5 bases; bases outside gene matches: 10. This CDR3 spans 14 amino acids. Germline assignment: CDR1 SEHNR and CDR2 FQNEAQ (reference sequence). The CDR3 region is CASVLSGVEETQYF. The DNA of the CDR3 is TGTGCCAGCGTTCTTAGCGGGGTTGAGGAGACCCAGTACTTC.

The sample holds one count of this clone. This rearrangement joins TRBV7-8 to TRBJ1-2; D call uncertain. V was clipped by 2 bases and J by 4 bases, with 8 bases between them. Per the germline V gene, CDR1 is SGHVS and CDR2 is FQNEAQ. The CDR3 contains 13 residues. CDR3 sequence reads: CASSLQASYGYTF. The CDR3 DNA follows: TGTGCCAGCAGCTTACAGGCGAGCTATGGCTACACCTTC.

The chain recombines TRBV12-5 with TRBJ2-7, with TRBD1 as a possible D gene (6 bases). Germline lookup yields CDR1 LGHNT and CDR2 FRNRAP. The CDR3 is 15 amino acids. The germline V and J ends were trimmed by 1 base and 0 bases, with 10 bases remaining between them. The CDR3 region is CASGLDRASSYEQYF. The DNA of the CDR3 is TGTGCTAGTGGTTTGGACAGGGCGAGCTCCTACGAGCAGTACTTC.

The chain links TRBV11-3 to TRBJ2-7, with 7 bases fitting TRBD2. The CDR3 spans 15 residues. Trimming at V came to 4 bases and at J to 3 bases, leaving 9 bases not matched to a gene. Germline V lookup: CDR1 SGHNT, CDR2 YENEEA. The CDR3 loop reads CASSSVRTSVYEQYF. The CDR3 DNA is TGTGCCAGCAGCTCGGTAAGGACTAGTGTCTACGAGCAGTACTTC.

V usage is TRBV27 and J usage is TRBJ2-1; D is unresolved. The V end was cut by 6 bases, the J end by 0 bases, with 18 bases between. The CDR3 is made up of 17 amino acids. Germline values: CDR1 MNHEY, CDR2 SMNVEV (reference sequence). CDR3: CASSPGDFRSSYNEQFF. The CDR3 DNA is TGTGCCAGCAGCCCGGGTGACTTCCGAAGCTCCTACAATGAGCAGTTCTTC.

This clone was picked up one time. This chain links TRBV28 with TRBJ1-5; D remains unclear. Germline CDR1 reads MDHEN; CDR2 reads SYDVKM. The CDR3 runs to 16 residues. The V end was cut by 2 bases, the J end by 0 bases, with 11 bases between. DNA for the CDR3: TGTGCCAGCAGTTTAGGGCAGACCCCTAGCAATCAGCCCCAGCATTTT. It yields the protein CASSLGQTPSNQPQHF.